This TCR beta chain was obtained from a study of blood T cell repertoires in COVID-19. TCRdb's copy holds only in-frame clones and misses some; the assay was immunoSEQ multiplex PCR. The table has approximately 100,000 clones, roughly 84% seen once; the top ten hold roughly 13%. J gave up 1 base and V 6 bases, and 12 bases lay outside the gene matches. Germline V gives CDR1 SNHLY, CDR2 FYNNEI. CDR3 length equals 17 residues. The specimen sequenced was peripheral blood. The gene calls are TRBV2 and TRBJ1-1; 9 bases align to TRBD1. This sequence originates from a human donor in a cohort sampled during active or convalescent COVID-19. CDR3 residues: CASRDRTGEVENTEAFF. CDR3 DNA sequence: TGTGCCAGCAGGGACCGGACAGGGGAAGTCGAGAACACTGAAGCTTTCTTT. Full variable domain (outside the CDR3, taken from reference TRBV2 and TRBJ1-1): EPEVTQTPSHQVTQMGQEVILRCVPISNHLYFYWYRQILGQKVEFLVSFYNNEISEKSEIFDDQFSVERPDGSNFTLKIRSTKLEDSAMYFCASRDRTGEVENTEAFFGQGTRLTVV.